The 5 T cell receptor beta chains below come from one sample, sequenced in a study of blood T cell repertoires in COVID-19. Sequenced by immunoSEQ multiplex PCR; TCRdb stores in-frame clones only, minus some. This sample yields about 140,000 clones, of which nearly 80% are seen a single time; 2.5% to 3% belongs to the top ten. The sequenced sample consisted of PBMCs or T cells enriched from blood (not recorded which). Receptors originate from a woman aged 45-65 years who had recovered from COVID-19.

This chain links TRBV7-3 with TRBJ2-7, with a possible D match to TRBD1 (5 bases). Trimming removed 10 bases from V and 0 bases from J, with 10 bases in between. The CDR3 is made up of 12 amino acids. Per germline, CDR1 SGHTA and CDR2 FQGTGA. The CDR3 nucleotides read TGTGCCAACTTTCAGGGCTCCTACGAGCAGTACTTC. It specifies CANFQGSYEQYF.

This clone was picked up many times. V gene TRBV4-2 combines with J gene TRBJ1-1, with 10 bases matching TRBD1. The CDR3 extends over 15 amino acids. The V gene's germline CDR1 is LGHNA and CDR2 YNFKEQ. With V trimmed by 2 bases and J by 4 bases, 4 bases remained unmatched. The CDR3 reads CASSQPRTGGTEAFF. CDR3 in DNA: TGTGCCAGCAGCCAACCAAGGACAGGGGGCACTGAAGCTTTCTTT.

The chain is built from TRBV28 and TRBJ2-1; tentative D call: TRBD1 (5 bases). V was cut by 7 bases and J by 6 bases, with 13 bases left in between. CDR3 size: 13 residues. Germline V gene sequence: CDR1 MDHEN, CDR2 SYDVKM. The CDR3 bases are TGTGCCAGCACAGACAGTACTTTCAATGAGCAGTTCTTC. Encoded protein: CASTDSTFNEQFF. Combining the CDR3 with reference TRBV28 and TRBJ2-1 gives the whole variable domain DVKVTQSSRYLVKRTGEKVFLECVQDMDHENMFWYRQDPGLGLRLIYFSYDVKMKEKGDIPEGYSVSREKKERFSLILESASTNQTSMYLCASTDSTFNEQFFGPGTRLTVL.

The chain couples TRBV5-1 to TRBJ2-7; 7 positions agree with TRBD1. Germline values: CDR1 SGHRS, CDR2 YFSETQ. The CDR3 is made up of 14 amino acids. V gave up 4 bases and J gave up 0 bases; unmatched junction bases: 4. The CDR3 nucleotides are TGCGCCAGCAGCCCAGGGACAGTCTCCTACGAGCAGTACTTC. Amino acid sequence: CASSPGTVSYEQYF.

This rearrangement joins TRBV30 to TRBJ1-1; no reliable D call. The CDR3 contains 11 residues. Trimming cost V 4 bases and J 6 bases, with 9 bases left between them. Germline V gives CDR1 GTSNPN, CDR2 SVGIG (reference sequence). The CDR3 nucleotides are TGTGCCTGGATTTCGGGATCTGAAGCTTTCTTT. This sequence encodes CAWISGSEAFF.